The entry below gives a single T cell receptor beta chain sequence along with its context. Its antigen remains unknown. This record belongs to a study of blood T cells in healthy people across ages. Whole-study findings and limits: Roughly linear declines in TCR beta diversity per million T cells occurred with age.

The germline V gene has CDR1 LGHNA and CDR2 YNFKEQ. The CDR3 length is 16 residues. With 4 bases removed from V and 1 base from J, the gap between germline ends came to 16 bases. The second PCR ran roughly 6 to 11 cycles with a sample-barcoded 5' primer and J-beta primers. MiXCR, run by TCRdb on the 5' RACE reads, gives a single entry per CDR3 protein. The table includes approximately 1,000,000 distinct CDR3 sequences, approximately 38% detected once. Material for sequencing was blood. The chain is built from TRBV4-2 and TRBJ1-2; maybe TRBD1 (5 bases). The TCR was taken from a man in his late teens or twenties in good health. The CDR3 is CASSLRTTTINYGYTF. The CDR3 DNA follows: TGTGCCAGCAGCCTCAGGACAACCACAATTAACTATGGCTACACCTTC.